Shown below are 30 T cell receptor beta chains from a single sample sequenced in a study of T cell clones after liver transplantation (dated by TCRdb to between 2018 and 2021). The library was obtained by the immunoSEQ multiplex PCR assay. In its TCRdb copy, this immuneACCESS table keeps in-frame sequences only and misses some clones. Where compared with another copy, unresolved V genes explain less than half of these, and the others have no known cause. Present in this sample are 85,000 to 130,000 clones, 75% to 85% of which were seen just once. The biggest ten clones account for over 0.75% of the sample. The sample's time point, from its label and the paper: pre-transplant. The starting material was CD4+ T cells from blood, obtained before liver transplant. The receptors derive from a human donor who received a liver transplant.

The chain's CDR3 is CASSDEDRVFGEQYF. The CDR3 DNA reads as TGTGCCAGCAGTGACGAGGACAGGGTGTTCGGCGAGCAGTACTTC. The chain uses TRBV25-1 and TRBJ2-7; 8 bases align to TRBD1. Germline V gene lookup returns CDR1 MGHDK and CDR2 SYGVNS. This CDR3 has 15 residues. Trimming at V came to 3 bases and at J to 6 bases, leaving 10 bases not matched to a gene.

The gene calls are TRBV5-1 and TRBJ2-1, with D possibly being TRBD1 or TRBD2 (5 bases each). CDR3 length: 14 residues. V was clipped by 5 bases and J by 2 bases, with 11 bases between them. Germline V gene data show CDR1 as SGHRS and CDR2 as YFSETQ. As DNA, the CDR3 is TGCGCCAGCAGGCAGGGAGAAACCTACAATGAGCAGTTCTTC. Protein: CASRQGETYNEQFF.

The rearrangement joins TRBV28 to TRBJ1-1; D unclear. The ends were cut back, 3 bases at V and 4 bases at J, with 12 bases in the middle. This CDR3 region has 14 residues. The germline gives CDR1 MDHEN, CDR2 SYDVKM. CDR3 DNA sequence: TGTGCCAGCAGTTTGGGGTCCCGGGGCACTGAAGCTTTCTTT. Translation: CASSLGSRGTEAFF.

This clone turned up a few times. In DNA, the CDR3 is TGTGCCAGTAGTGGATGGACAGGGAATGGGGCCAACGTCCTGACTTTC. Protein product: CASSGWTGNGANVLTF. The V call is TRBV19, the J call TRBJ2-6; 8 nucleotides line up with TRBD1. The germline V gene has CDR1 LNHDA and CDR2 SQIVND (reference sequence). V gave up 5 bases and J gave up 3 bases; unmatched junction bases: 6. The CDR3 loop spans 16 amino acids.

V gene TRBV28 combines with J gene TRBJ1-3, with D perhaps TRBD1 (6 bases). Germline loops: CDR1 MDHEN, CDR2 SYDVKM. The CDR3 runs 14 residues. Trimming stripped 3 bases from V and 2 bases from J, with 8 bases between. The CDR3 here is CASSFGGPGNTIYF. For the CDR3, the DNA is TGTGCCAGCAGTTTTGGGGGCCCTGGAAACACCATATATTTT. Complete variable domain (other parts from reference TRBV28 and TRBJ1-3): DVKVTQSSRYLVKRTGEKVFLECVQDMDHENMFWYRQDPGLGLRLIYFSYDVKMKEKGDIPEGYSVSREKKERFSLILESASTNQTSMYLCASSFGGPGNTIYFGEGSWLTVV.

The chain joins TRBV7-2 to TRBJ1-1, with 7 bases that match TRBD1. The CDR3 runs 15 residues. In germline, CDR1 is SGHTA, CDR2 FQGNSA. The V gene end was trimmed by 5 bases and the J gene end by 1 base; junction bases not matched to a gene: 7. CDR3 nucleotides: TGTGCCAGCAGCCGTGGGACAGCGGCGAACACTGAAGCTTTCTTT. Translation: CASSRGTAANTEAFF.

The CDR3 sequence is CASKSLDYEQYF. The CDR3 coding sequence is TGTGCCAGCAAATCATTGGACTACGAGCAGTACTTC. This chain connects TRBV6-1 to TRBJ2-7; D unclear. Per germline, CDR1 MNHNS and CDR2 SASEGT. V was clipped by 7 bases and J by 3 bases, with 10 bases between them. The CDR3 has 12 residues.

The CDR3 region is CASSLGTGSGNTIYF. Written as DNA, the CDR3 is TGTGCCAGCAGCCTCGGGACAGGGAGCGGAAACACCATATATTTT. The rearrangement uses TRBV6-5 and TRBJ1-3; TRBD1 matches at 9 bases. The trim removed 6 bases at V and 4 bases at J, leaving 7 bases unmatched. Germline lookup yields CDR1 MNHEY and CDR2 SVGAGI. This CDR3 comprises 15 residues.

The chain has TRBV28 and TRBJ2-1, with 8 positions matching TRBD2. The germline V gene has CDR1 MDHEN and CDR2 SYDVKM. CDR3 length: 19 residues. J was trimmed by 8 bases and V by 6 bases; bases with no gene match: 24. This CDR3 is CASRTLGPLGAGGRYEQFF. CDR3 coding DNA: TGTGCCAGCAGGACCCTTGGGCCCCTAGGGGCGGGAGGCCGCTATGAGCAGTTCTTC.

This clone was recorded a few times. This chain uses TRBV5-4 with TRBJ1-2; no definite D call. Between the trimmed V and J ends, which lost 4 bases and 11 bases, there was a span of 24 bases. The CDR3 has 15 amino acids. Germline-derived CDR1 and CDR2 are SGHNT and YYREEE (reference sequence). The CDR3 bases are TGTGCCAGCAGCCGATTTACAGACGCTAAGATCGGATACACCTTC. Its protein is CASSRFTDAKIGYTF.

This clone was seen only a few times. The rearrangement uses TRBV7-8 and TRBJ1-3; 9 bases match TRBD1. The CDR3 loop spans 15 amino acids. Trimming at V came to 1 base and at J to 3 bases, leaving 1 base not matched to a gene. CDR1 is SGHVS and CDR2 is FQNEAQ in the germline V gene. CDR3 sequence (DNA): TGTGCCAGCAGCTTAGGGGACAGGGTTGGAAACACCATATATTTT. Amino acid sequence: CASSLGDRVGNTIYF.

The genes are TRBV18 and TRBJ2-6; TRBD2 aligns across 13 bases. The trim removed 1 base at V and 8 bases at J, leaving 2 bases unmatched. CDR3 length equals 16 residues. CDR1 KGHSH and CDR2 LQKENI come from the germline V gene. CDR3 protein: CASSPQGLAGPNVLTF. The DNA for the CDR3 is TGTGCCAGCTCACCACAGGGACTAGCGGGGCCCAACGTCCTGACTTTC.

The J gene is TRBJ1-4, the V gene TRBV4-1; D remains ambiguous. The CDR3 contains 17 residues. The germline CDR1 and CDR2 sequences are MGHRA and YSYEKL. Trimming shortened V by 0 bases and J by 0 bases, and 11 bases separated the two germline ends. The DNA for the CDR3 is TGCGCCAGCAGCCAAGATGAGGGAAGGGCAACTAATGAAAAACTGTTTTTT. It specifies CASSQDEGRATNEKLFF.

The chain employs TRBV2 and TRBJ2-2, with D hard to call. The length of the CDR3 is 17 residues. Trimming removed 6 bases from V and 2 bases from J, with 19 bases in between. Germline values: CDR1 SNHLY, CDR2 FYNNEI. The CDR3 sequence is CASRSSPSALNTGELFF. The CDR3 nucleotides are TGTGCCAGCAGGTCCTCCCCCTCCGCCCTCAACACCGGGGAGCTGTTTTTT. Full variable domain (outside the CDR3, taken from reference TRBV2 and TRBJ2-2): EPEVTQTPSHQVTQMGQEVILRCVPISNHLYFYWYRQILGQKVEFLVSFYNNEISEKSEIFDDQFSVERPDGSNFTLKIRSTKLEDSAMYFCASRSSPSALNTGELFFGEGSRLTVL.

V is TRBV7-8 and J is TRBJ2-7, with TRBD1 matching over 7 bases. Unmatched junction bases numbered 10, after V lost 5 bases and J lost 6 bases. This CDR3 comprises 14 residues. Per germline, CDR1 SGHVS and CDR2 FQNEAQ. CDR3 in DNA: TGTGCCAGCAGCCTAGGGGGCGAGGCTTTCGAGCAGTACTTC. Translation gives CASSLGGEAFEQYF.

The chain has TRBV19 and TRBJ1-1; 8 nucleotides agree with TRBD1. This CDR3 has 15 amino acids. V trimming: 3 bases; J trimming: 3 bases; junction bases outside the gene matches: 6. From germline, CDR1 is LNHDA and CDR2 SQIVND (reference sequence). The DNA of the CDR3 is TGTGCCAGTAGTATCGGACAGGGCGGCGACACTGAAGCTTTCTTT. Translating it yields CASSIGQGGDTEAFF.

The chain couples TRBV15 to TRBJ2-7; maybe TRBD1 (5 bases). Germline assignment: CDR1 LNHNV and CDR2 YYDKDF (reference sequence). CDR3 length: 16 residues. Deletions cut 0 bases from V and 5 bases from J, with 17 bases between. CDR3 nucleotides: TGTGCCACCAGCAGAGATGGTCAGGGTGAAGGGGACGAGCAGTACTTC. Protein: CATSRDGQGEGDEQYF.

The chain combines TRBV2 with TRBJ2-2; 7 nucleotides line up with TRBD2. CDR3 length equals 15 residues. V shed 10 bases, J shed 2 bases, and the junction held 10 bases outside the gene matches. Germline CDR1 is SNHLY and CDR2 is FYNNEI. CDR3 sequence reads: CATTPRDYNTGELFF. Here the CDR3 DNA reads TGTGCCACGACTCCGAGGGACTATAACACCGGGGAGCTGTTTTTT.

The chain joins TRBV9 to TRBJ1-1; a weak D match, TRBD1 (5 bases). Per the germline V gene, CDR1 is SGDLS and CDR2 is YYNGEE. CDR3 size: 14 residues. Trimming removed 0 bases at V and 4 bases at J, with 10 bases between. As DNA, the CDR3 is TGTGCCAGCAGCGTAGTGCAGGGTGGCACTGAAGCTTTCTTT. Translation: CASSVVQGGTEAFF. The complete variable domain, with remaining parts taken from reference TRBV9 and TRBJ1-1, reads DSGVTQTPKHLITATGQRVTLRCSPRSGDLSVYWYQQSLDQGLQFLIQYYNGEERAKGNILERFSAQQFPDLHSELNLSSLELGDSALYFCASSVVQGGTEAFFGQGTRLTVV.

The chain links TRBV29-1 to TRBJ1-2, with 10 bases matching TRBD1. This CDR3 spans 17 amino acids. V trimming: 0 bases; J trimming: 7 bases; junction bases outside the gene matches: 14. Germline CDR1 reads SQVTM; CDR2 reads ANQGSEA. In nucleotides, the CDR3 is TGCAGCGTTGAAGATATCGGCGCGACAGGGGGCGCGGGTGGCTACACCTTC. Translated, it gives CSVEDIGATGGAGGYTF.

This chain joins TRBV6-1 and TRBJ1-2; maybe TRBD1 (6 bases). V was trimmed by 3 bases and J by 0 bases, leaving 11 bases between them. The CDR3 extends over 15 amino acids. The germline CDR1 and CDR2 sequences are MNHNS and SASEGT. CDR3 sequence: CASSDRGQANYGYTF. CDR3 DNA: TGTGCCAGCAGTGATCGGGGGCAAGCTAACTATGGCTACACCTTC.

V and J are TRBV2 and TRBJ2-7; D not certain. The V and J ends lost 6 bases and 3 bases respectively, with 15 bases between them. Germline CDR1 and CDR2: SNHLY and FYNNEI. The CDR3 has 14 amino acids. CDR3: CASRLGQIVYEQYF. The CDR3 coding sequence is TGTGCCAGCAGGTTGGGCCAGATCGTCTACGAGCAGTACTTC.

This rearrangement joins TRBV18 to TRBJ1-5; tentatively, D is TRBD1 (6 bases). CDR1 is KGHSH, CDR2 LQKENI, per germline. Trimming stripped 4 bases from V and 4 bases from J, with 11 bases between. The CDR3 totals 14 residues. The CDR3, as DNA: TGTGCCAGCTCACAATGGACAGAGAATCAGCCCCAGCATTTT. This encodes CASSQWTENQPQHF.

The V call is TRBV7-8, the J call TRBJ1-1; possible D gene TRBD1, 5 bases. The CDR3 is 14 residues long. The V and J ends lost 5 bases and 1 base respectively, with 11 bases between them. Germline loops: CDR1 SGHVS, CDR2 FQNEAQ. The CDR3 region is CASSATGWNTEAFF. In nucleotides, the CDR3 is TGTGCCAGCAGCGCCACAGGCTGGAACACTGAAGCTTTCTTT.

J is TRBJ1-6 and V is TRBV19; D not certain. This CDR3 spans 14 amino acids. The germline V gene has CDR1 LNHDA and CDR2 SQIVND (reference sequence). Trimming shortened V by 8 bases and J by 7 bases, and 15 bases separated the two germline ends. CDR3 coding DNA: TGTGCCAGTCTAGACCCCAGTGGAAATTCACCCCTCCACTTT. It encodes CASLDPSGNSPLHF.

J is TRBJ2-1 and V is TRBV5-1; D unclear. Germline loops: CDR1 SGHRS, CDR2 YFSETQ. Trimming removed 0 bases at V and 0 bases at J, with 10 bases between. CDR3 length: 16 amino acids. The CDR3 sequence: CASSLGRLSSYNEQFF. In DNA form, the CDR3 reads TGCGCCAGCAGCTTGGGACGGCTTAGCTCCTACAATGAGCAGTTCTTC. The full variable domain, completed using reference TRBV5-1 and TRBJ2-1, is KAGVTQTPRYLIKTRGQQVTLSCSPISGHRSVSWYQQTPGQGLQFLFEYFSETQRNKGNFPGRFSGRQFSNSRSEMNVSTLELGDSALYLCASSLGRLSSYNEQFFGPGTRLTVL.

This rearrangement joins TRBV7-7 to TRBJ2-2, with D hard to call. Germline V gives CDR1 SSHAT, CDR2 FNYEAQ (reference sequence). The V end was cut by 2 bases, the J end by 7 bases, with 11 bases between. The CDR3 is made up of 14 amino acids. CDR3 coding DNA: TGTGCCAGCAGCTTAAATAAGGGCATCGGGGAGCTGTTTTTT. This encodes CASSLNKGIGELFF.

The V and J genes are TRBV5-8 and TRBJ2-1; D perhaps matches TRBD2 (5 bases). This CDR3 has 13 amino acids. CDR1 and CDR2 from the germline V gene are SGHTS and YDEGEE. Between the trimmed V and J ends, which lost 2 bases and 7 bases, there was a span of 10 bases. For the CDR3, the DNA is TGTGCCAGCAGCTTAATGGGCGGGAATGAGCAGTTCTTC. Its translation is CASSLMGGNEQFF.

V usage is TRBV27 and J usage is TRBJ1-2; TRBD1 is a possible D gene (5 bases). V lost 5 bases, J lost 4 bases, and 14 bases lay in between. The CDR3 totals 14 residues. CDR1 MNHEY and CDR2 SMNVEV come from the germline V gene (reference sequence). The CDR3 region has the DNA TGTGCCAGCAGTACCCGGGGGACGCCCTATGGCTACACCTTC. The encoded protein is CASSTRGTPYGYTF.

The chain employs TRBV7-2 and TRBJ2-5, with 11 positions matching TRBD1. The germline gives CDR1 SGHTA, CDR2 FQGNSA. V dropped 5 bases and J dropped 5; count of bases not matched to a gene: 7. The CDR3 consists of 15 residues. The DNA for the CDR3 is TGTGCCAGCAGCCCGGACAGGGGGCGATGGGAGACCCAGTACTTC. Translating gives CASSPDRGRWETQYF. Full variable domain (outside the CDR3, taken from reference TRBV7-2 and TRBJ2-5): GAGVSQSPSNKVTEKGKDVELRCDPISGHTALYWYRQSLGQGLEFLIYFQGNSAPDKSGLPSDRFSAERTGGSVSTLTIQRTQQEDSAVYLCASSPDRGRWETQYFGPGTRLLVL.